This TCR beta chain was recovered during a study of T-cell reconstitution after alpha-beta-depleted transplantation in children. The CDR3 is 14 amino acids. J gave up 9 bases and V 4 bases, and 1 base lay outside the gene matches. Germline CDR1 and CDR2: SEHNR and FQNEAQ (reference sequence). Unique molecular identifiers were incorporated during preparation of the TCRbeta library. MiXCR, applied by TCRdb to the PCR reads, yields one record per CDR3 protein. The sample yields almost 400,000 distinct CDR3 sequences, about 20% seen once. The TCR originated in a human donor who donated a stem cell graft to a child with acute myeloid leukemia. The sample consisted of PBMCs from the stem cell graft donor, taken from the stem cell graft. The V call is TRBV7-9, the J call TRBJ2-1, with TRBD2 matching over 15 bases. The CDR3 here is CASSWGLAGGEQFF. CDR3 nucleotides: TGTGCCAGCAGCTGGGGACTAGCGGGAGGTGAGCAGTTCTTC.